Described below is a single T cell receptor (beta chain) sequence and its context. This entry comes from a study of Graves' ophthalmopathy and Graves' hyperthyroidism. RNA transcripts yielded amplified TCR beta CDR3 regions. A first-round RT-PCR used HTBI primers, followed by a second-round multiplex PCR. TCRdb reprocessed the multiplex PCR reads with MiXCR, giving one entry per CDR3 protein. The table records about 740,000 distinct CDR3 sequences, roughly 40% of them present only once. What supplied the PBMCs was about 9.1 ml of fresh peripheral blood. V dropped 3 bases and J dropped 5; count of bases not matched to a gene: 4. The CDR3 extends over 13 amino acids. Germline lookup yields CDR1 DFQATT and CDR2 SNEGSKA (reference sequence).

The sequence was obtained from an adult man with Graves' ophthalmopathy. The rearrangement links TRBV20-1 to TRBJ2-7, with TRBD1 identical over 10 bases. The sample taken for sequencing was peripheral blood. The CDR3 DNA is TGCAGTGCTAGGACGGGACAGGGGCACGAGCAGTACTTC. Amino acids: CSARTGQGHEQYF.